This T cell receptor (beta chain) derives from a study of technical replicates of blood from a few donors. TCRdb's table, derived via immunoSEQ multiplex PCR, lists solely in-frame clones and lacks some. The sample lists approximately 94,000 clones; around 96% were seen once. Per the germline V gene, CDR1 is SGHNT and CDR2 is YENEEA. This CDR3 contains 15 residues. Trimming at V came to 2 bases and at J to 7 bases, leaving 11 bases not matched to a gene. Input material: T cells isolated from PBMCs. The receptor was derived from a human donor in good health. This chain joins TRBV11-3 and TRBJ2-7; 7 bases are shared with TRBD2. The CDR3 spells CASSLRAGSLGEQYF. The CDR3 nucleotides are TGTGCCAGCAGCTTAAGAGCGGGAAGTCTAGGAGAGCAGTACTTC.